This TCR beta chain originates from a study of T cell responses to AZD1222 COVID-19 vaccine. Method: immunoSEQ multiplex PCR; TCRdb's copy keeps in-frame clones and lacks some. The repertoire has 130,000 to 150,000 clones, 88% of them found once; the top ten carry approximately 3.6%. Germline lookup yields CDR1 SGHTS and CDR2 YDEGEE. The CDR3 totals 13 residues. Trimming took 4 bases from V and 5 from J, leaving 13 bases between them. The clonotype was recovered from an adult in good health. The chain has TRBV5-8 and TRBJ2-7; weak D call: TRBD1 (5 bases). This specimen was peripheral blood, taken on day 0 of MenACWY control vaccination. The CDR3 is CASSTQGADEQYF. CDR3 sequence (DNA): TGTGCCAGCAGCACACAAGGGGCCGACGAGCAGTACTTC.